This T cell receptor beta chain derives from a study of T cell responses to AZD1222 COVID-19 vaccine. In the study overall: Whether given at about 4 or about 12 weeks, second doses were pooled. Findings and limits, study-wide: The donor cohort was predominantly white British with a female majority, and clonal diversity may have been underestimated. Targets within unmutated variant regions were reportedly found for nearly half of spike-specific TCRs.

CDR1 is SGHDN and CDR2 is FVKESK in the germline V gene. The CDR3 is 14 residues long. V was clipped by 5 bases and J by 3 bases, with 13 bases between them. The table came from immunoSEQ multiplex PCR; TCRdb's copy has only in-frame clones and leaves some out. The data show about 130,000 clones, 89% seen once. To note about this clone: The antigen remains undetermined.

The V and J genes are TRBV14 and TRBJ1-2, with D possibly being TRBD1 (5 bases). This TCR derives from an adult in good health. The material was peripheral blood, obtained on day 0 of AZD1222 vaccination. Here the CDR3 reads CASSVAGSYYGYTF. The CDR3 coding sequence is TGTGCCAGCAGCGTAGCAGGGTCCTACTATGGCTACACCTTC.